This T cell receptor beta chain was obtained from a study of metastatic and nonmetastatic thyroid tumors. At the level of the study: Malignant and benign thyroid patients had repertoires compared in peripheral blood and tumor or nodule tissue. The study's findings and limits: It was reported that TCR beta diversity was significantly higher in malignant thyroid tumors than benign nodules, in blood and tumor.

This clone was seen repeatedly, ten times or more. What it binds is not known. No patient had received any treatment before thyroid surgery. CDR3 length: 13 residues. Germline-derived CDR1 and CDR2 are DFQATT and SNEGSKA (reference sequence). Trimming took 0 bases from V and 3 from J, leaving 9 bases between them. Methods used by the authors: Across clinicopathological groups, CDR3 differences served as the basis for building a distant-metastasis classifier for papillary thyroid cancer. TCRdb re-called the PCR reads through MiXCR. TCRdb's processing, not the study's, gives the V and J calls here. The sample shows 30,000 or so clones, approximately 31% of them seen only once.

The receptor's source is a female donor with papillary thyroid cancer or a benign thyroid nodule (not recorded which). Some clones in this sample may be carry-over from other donors' samples. Sequences were obtained from blood. The chain links TRBV20-1 to TRBJ2-7; D is ambiguous. In nucleotides, the CDR3 is TGCAGTGCTAGAGATACCAGCGACTACGAGCAGTACTTC. Its translation is CSARDTSDYEQYF.